The following is a TCR beta chain sequence with its context. These data originate in a study of T cells in Graves' hyperthyroidism and ophthalmopathy. The investigators amplified TCR beta CDR3 regions from RNA transcripts. The HTBI set primed first-round TCR CDR3 RT-PCR. TCRdb re-called the multiplex PCR reads with MiXCR, one entry per CDR3 protein. The sample contains 700,000 to 950,000 distinct CDR3 sequences, about 35% of which appear only once. Trimming cost V 5 bases and J 4 bases, with 20 bases left between them. Germline V lookup: CDR1 SGHAT, CDR2 FQNNGV. The CDR3 runs to 16 residues. The sequenced sample was blood. The origin of this receptor is a woman aged 40 to 50 with Graves' hyperthyroidism. The chain has TRBV11-2 and TRBJ1-1; D might be TRBD1 (5 bases). CDR3 in amino acids: CASSAPDSGGTTEAFF. In nucleotides, the CDR3 is TGTGCCAGCAGCGCACCCGACTCCGGGGGGACCACTGAAGCTTTCTTT. The full variable domain, completed using reference TRBV11-2 and TRBJ1-1, is EAGVAQSPRYKIIEKRQSVAFWCNPISGHATLYWYQQILGQGPKLLIQFQNNGVVDDSQLPKDRFSAERLKGVDSTLKIQPAKLEDSAVYLCASSAPDSGGTTEAFFGQGTRLTVV.